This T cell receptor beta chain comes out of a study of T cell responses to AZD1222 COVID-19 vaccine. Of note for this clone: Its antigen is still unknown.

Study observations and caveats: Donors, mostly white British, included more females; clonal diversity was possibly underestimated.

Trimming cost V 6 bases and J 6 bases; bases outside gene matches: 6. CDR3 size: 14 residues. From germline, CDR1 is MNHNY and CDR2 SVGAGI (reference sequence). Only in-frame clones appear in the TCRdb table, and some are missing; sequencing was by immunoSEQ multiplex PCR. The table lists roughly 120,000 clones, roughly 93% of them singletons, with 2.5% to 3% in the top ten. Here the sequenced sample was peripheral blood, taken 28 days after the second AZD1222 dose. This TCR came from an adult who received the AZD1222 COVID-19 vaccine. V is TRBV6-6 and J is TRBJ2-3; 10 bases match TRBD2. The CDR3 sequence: CASSTGTSVDTQYF. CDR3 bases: TGTGCCAGCAGCACCGGGACTAGCGTGGATACGCAGTATTTT.